This T cell receptor beta chain came from a study of long-term antiretroviral therapy in people with HIV. A remark on this clone: Its matching antigen is unknown.

Study-wide points: Comparison with controls showed narrower CDR3 length ranges in HIV repertoires.

V lost 4 bases to trimming and J lost 4 bases, with 7 bases between them. The CDR3 runs to 13 residues. CDR1 is SGHAT, CDR2 FQDESV, per germline (reference sequence). The libraries were made with immunoSEQ v3.0 at survey level. Here immunoSEQ multiplex PCR was the method, and the copy in TCRdb shows in-frame clones only, minus some. In the table there are 31,000 or so clones, about nine tenths of which are singletons. The clonotype originates from a man aged 45-65 years with HIV. The sample consisted of unsorted PBMCs, taken about 5 years before starting antiretroviral therapy. This chain uses TRBV11-1 with TRBJ2-2; D gene ambiguous. The CDR3 nucleotides are TGTGCCAGCAGCTCCGAAATCACCGGGGAGCTGTTTTTT. As protein: CASSSEITGELFF.